What follows are 3 T cell receptor beta chains derived from one specimen sequenced in a study of beta chain features in type 1 diabetes. Study-wide results and caveats: TCRB CDR3s were moderately but significantly shorter in Type 1 diabetes patients in all four CD4+ subsets.

Sequencing targeted expressed TCRB transcripts, as all isolated RNA had been reverse transcribed. The data were produced by immunoSEQ multiplex PCR, yet TCRdb's version contains in-frame clones alone and is incomplete. This table has roughly 730,000 clones, under 15% appearing once. Their specific antigens are unknown. Specimen: naive CD4+ T cells from blood. The receptor source for this set is a man between 18 and 29 years old with type 1 diabetes.

The J gene is TRBJ1-2, the V gene TRBV6-6; 10 nucleotides align to TRBD1. V lost 6 bases and J lost 2; bases outside the gene matches: 3. This CDR3 spans 14 amino acids. From germline, CDR1 is MNHNY and CDR2 SVGAGI (reference sequence). For the CDR3, the DNA is TGTGCCAGCAGCTTGGGACAGGGGAACTATGGCTACACCTTC. It encodes CASSLGQGNYGYTF.

V is TRBV16 and J is TRBJ1-2; a possible D gene is TRBD1 (5 bases). The CDR3 contains 16 residues. The germline V gene has CDR1 KGHSY and CDR2 FQNENV. Between the trimmed V and J ends, which lost 0 bases and 1 base, there was a span of 12 bases. CDR3 sequence reads: CASSQSGQALNYGYTF. Here the CDR3 DNA reads TGTGCCAGCAGCCAATCGGGGCAGGCTCTTAACTATGGCTACACCTTC.

This clone was found a few times. The chain employs TRBV5-1 and TRBJ2-7; 8 bases match TRBD2. This CDR3 is built from 14 residues. V trimming: 4 bases; J trimming: 2 bases; junction bases outside the gene matches: 5. The V gene's germline CDR1 is SGHRS and CDR2 YFSETQ. Here the CDR3 reads CASSQTSGPYEQYF. CDR3 sequence (DNA): TGCGCCAGCAGCCAAACTAGCGGCCCCTACGAGCAGTACTTC.